This T cell receptor beta chain emerged from a study of a mutant IDH1 vaccine in newly diagnosed glioma. As to time point: week 11, during vaccination. In every dose of vaccine, 300 ug of mutant IDH1 20-mer peptide was given alongside topical imiquimod. The V gene's germline CDR1 is ENHRY and CDR2 SYGVKD. The CDR3 extends over 14 amino acids. Trimming stripped 2 bases from V and 3 bases from J, with 9 bases between. Data came from immunoSEQ multiplex PCR; TCRdb stores just in-frame clones and leaves some out. Altogether some 120,000 clones are present, about four fifths being singletons, with the ten largest covering 5.5%. In regard to this clone: Its specificity is unknown.

The chain is built from TRBV10-3 and TRBJ2-3; D may be TRBD2 (6 bases). The sample was PBMCs, taken from a glioma patient whose treatment included an IDH1 peptide vaccine. This clonotype was obtained from a middle-aged man with glioma. CDR3 in DNA: TGTGCCATCAGTGAGGTGGGGGGTACAGATACGCAGTATTTT. Translating it yields CAISEVGGTDTQYF.